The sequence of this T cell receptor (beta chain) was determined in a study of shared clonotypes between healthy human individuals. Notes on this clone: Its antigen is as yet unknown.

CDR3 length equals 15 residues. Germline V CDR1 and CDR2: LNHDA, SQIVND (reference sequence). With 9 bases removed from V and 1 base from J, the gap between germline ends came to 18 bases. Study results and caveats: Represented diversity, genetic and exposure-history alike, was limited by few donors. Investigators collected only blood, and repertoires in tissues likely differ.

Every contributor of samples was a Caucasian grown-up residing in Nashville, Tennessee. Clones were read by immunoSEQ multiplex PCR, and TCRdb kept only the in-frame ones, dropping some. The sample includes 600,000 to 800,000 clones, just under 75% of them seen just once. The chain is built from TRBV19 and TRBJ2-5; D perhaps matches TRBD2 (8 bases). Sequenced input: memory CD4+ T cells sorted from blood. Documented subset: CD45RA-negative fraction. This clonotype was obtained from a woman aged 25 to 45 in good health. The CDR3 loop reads CASKWTGLAQETQYF. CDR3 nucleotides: TGTGCCAGCAAATGGACAGGACTAGCCCAAGAGACCCAGTACTTC.